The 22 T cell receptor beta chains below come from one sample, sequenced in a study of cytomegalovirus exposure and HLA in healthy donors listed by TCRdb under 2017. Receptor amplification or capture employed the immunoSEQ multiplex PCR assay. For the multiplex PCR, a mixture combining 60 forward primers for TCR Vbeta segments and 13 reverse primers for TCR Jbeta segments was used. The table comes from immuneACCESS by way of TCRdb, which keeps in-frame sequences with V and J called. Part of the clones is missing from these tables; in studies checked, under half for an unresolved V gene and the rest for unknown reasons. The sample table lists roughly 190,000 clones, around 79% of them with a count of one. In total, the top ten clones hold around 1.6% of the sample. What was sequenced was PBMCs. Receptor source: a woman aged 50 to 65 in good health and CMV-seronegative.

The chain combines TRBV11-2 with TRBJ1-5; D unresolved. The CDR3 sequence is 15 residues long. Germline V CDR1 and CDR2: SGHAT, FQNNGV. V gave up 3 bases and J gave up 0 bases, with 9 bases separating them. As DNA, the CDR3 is TGTGCCAGCAGCTTCGGCGACAATAGCAATCAGCCCCAGCATTTT. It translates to CASSFGDNSNQPQHF.

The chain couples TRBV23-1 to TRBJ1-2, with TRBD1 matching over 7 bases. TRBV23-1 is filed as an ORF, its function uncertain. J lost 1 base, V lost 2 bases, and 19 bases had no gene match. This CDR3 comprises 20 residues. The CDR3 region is CASSQPRGGEGAIFNYGYTF. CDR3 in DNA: TGCGCCAGCAGTCAACCTCGGGGTGGAGAGGGGGCGATCTTTAACTATGGCTACACCTTC.

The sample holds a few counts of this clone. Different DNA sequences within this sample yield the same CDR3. Here the CDR3 reads CASSYRTGYEQYF. CDR3 nucleotides: TGTGCCAGCAGTTACAGGACAGGCTACGAGCAGTACTTC. This rearrangement joins TRBV6-5 to TRBJ2-7, with 7 bases identical to TRBD1. Germline CDR1 MNHEY, CDR2 SVGAGI. With 2 bases clipped from V and 3 bases from J, the junction kept 1 base outside the gene matches. CDR3 length: 13 residues.

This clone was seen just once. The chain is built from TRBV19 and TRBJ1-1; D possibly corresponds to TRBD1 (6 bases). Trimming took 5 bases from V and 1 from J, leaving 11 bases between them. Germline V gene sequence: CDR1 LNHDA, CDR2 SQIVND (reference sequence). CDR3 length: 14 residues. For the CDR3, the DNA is TGTGCCAGTAGTCTCCTGACAGGGAACACTGAAGCTTTCTTT. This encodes CASSLLTGNTEAFF. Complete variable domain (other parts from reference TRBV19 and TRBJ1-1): DGGITQSPKYLFRKEGQNVTLSCEQNLNHDAMYWYRQDPGQGLRLIYYSQIVNDFQKGDIAEGYSVSREKKESFPLTVTSAQKNPTAFYLCASSLLTGNTEAFFGQGTRLTVV.

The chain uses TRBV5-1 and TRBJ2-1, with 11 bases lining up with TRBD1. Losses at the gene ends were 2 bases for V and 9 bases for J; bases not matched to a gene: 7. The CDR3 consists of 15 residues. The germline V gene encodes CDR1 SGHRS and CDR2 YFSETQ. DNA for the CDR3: TGCGCCAGCAGCTTTCGGGGACAGGGGGGCGGTGAGCAGTTCTTC. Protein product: CASSFRGQGGGEQFF.

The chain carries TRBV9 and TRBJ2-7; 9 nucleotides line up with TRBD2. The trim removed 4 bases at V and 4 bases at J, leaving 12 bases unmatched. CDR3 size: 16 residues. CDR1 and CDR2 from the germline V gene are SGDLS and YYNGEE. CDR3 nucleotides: TGTGCCAGCAGCTTCCTCGGGGCGGGAGGGCGGTACGAGCAGTACTTC. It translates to CASSFLGAGGRYEQYF. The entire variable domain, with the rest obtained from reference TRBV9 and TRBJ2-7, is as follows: DSGVTQTPKHLITATGQRVTLRCSPRSGDLSVYWYQQSLDQGLQFLIQYYNGEERAKGNILERFSAQQFPDLHSELNLSSLELGDSALYFCASSFLGAGGRYEQYFGPGTRLTVT.

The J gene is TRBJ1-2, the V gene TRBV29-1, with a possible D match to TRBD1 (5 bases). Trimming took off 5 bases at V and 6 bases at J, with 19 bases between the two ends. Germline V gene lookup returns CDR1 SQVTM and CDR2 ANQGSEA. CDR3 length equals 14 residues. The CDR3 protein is CSVRTRAAVDGYTF. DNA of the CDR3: TGCAGCGTTCGGACCAGGGCCGCGGTGGATGGCTACACCTTC. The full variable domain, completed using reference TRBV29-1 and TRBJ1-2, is SAVISQKPSRDICQRGTSLTIQCQVDSQVTMMFWYRQQPGQSLTLIATANQGSEATYESGFVIDKFPISRPNLTFSTLTVSNMSPEDSSIYLCSVRTRAAVDGYTFGSGTRLTVV.

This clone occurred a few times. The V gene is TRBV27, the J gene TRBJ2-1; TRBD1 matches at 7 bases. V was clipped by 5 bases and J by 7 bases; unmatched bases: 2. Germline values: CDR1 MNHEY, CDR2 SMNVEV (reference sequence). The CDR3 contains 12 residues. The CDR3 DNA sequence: TGTGCCAGCAGTCCGACAGGGAATGAGCAGTTCTTC. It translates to CASSPTGNEQFF.

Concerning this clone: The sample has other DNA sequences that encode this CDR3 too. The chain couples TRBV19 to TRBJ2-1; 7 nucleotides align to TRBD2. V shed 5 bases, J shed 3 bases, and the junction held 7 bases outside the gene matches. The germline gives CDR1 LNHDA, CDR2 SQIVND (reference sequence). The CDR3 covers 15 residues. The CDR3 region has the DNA TGTGCCAGTAGTCAACGTGGGGGGGACTACAATGAGCAGTTCTTC. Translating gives CASSQRGGDYNEQFF. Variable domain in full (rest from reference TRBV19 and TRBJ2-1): DGGITQSPKYLFRKEGQNVTLSCEQNLNHDAMYWYRQDPGQGLRLIYYSQIVNDFQKGDIAEGYSVSREKKESFPLTVTSAQKNPTAFYLCASSQRGGDYNEQFFGPGTRLTVL.

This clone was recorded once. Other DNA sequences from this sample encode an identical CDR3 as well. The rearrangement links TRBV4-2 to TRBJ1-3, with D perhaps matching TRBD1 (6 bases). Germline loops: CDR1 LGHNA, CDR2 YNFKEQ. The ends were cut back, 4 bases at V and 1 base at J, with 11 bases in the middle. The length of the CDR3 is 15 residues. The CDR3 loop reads CASSRAGESGNTIYF. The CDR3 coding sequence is TGTGCCAGCAGCCGGGCAGGGGAGTCTGGAAACACCATATATTTT.

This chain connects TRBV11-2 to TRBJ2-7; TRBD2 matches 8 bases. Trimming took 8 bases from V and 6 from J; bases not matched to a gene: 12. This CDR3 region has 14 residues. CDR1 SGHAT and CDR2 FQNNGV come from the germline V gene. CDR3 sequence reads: CASSLGGRGVEQYF. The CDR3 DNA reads TGTGCCAGCTCCCTAGGGGGGCGGGGGGTCGAGCAGTACTTC.

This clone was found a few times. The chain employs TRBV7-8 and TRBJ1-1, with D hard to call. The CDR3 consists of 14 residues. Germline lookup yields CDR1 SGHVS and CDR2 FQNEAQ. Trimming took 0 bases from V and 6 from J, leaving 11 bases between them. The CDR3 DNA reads TGTGCCAGCAGCTTAGCGCGGTCCGGGGCTGAAGCTTTCTTT. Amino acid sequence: CASSLARSGAEAFF.

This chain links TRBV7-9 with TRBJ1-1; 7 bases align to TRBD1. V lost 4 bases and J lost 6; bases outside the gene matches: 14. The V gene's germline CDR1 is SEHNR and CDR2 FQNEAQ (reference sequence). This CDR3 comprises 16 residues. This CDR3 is CASSSTRGLWAAEAFF. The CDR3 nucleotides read TGTGCCAGCAGCTCTACAAGGGGGCTTTGGGCCGCTGAAGCTTTCTTT.

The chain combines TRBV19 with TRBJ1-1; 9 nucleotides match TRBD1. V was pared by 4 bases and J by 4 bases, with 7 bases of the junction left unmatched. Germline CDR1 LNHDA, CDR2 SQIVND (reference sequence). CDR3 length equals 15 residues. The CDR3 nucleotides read TGTGCCAGTAGTACACAGGGGGCAGGGGGCACTGAAGCTTTCTTT. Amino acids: CASSTQGAGGTEAFF.

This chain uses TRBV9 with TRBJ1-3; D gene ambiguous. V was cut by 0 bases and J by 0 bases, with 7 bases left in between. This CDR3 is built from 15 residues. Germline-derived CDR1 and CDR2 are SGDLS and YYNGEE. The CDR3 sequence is CASSVGTDSGNTIYF. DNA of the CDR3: TGTGCCAGCAGCGTAGGGACTGACTCTGGAAACACCATATATTTT.

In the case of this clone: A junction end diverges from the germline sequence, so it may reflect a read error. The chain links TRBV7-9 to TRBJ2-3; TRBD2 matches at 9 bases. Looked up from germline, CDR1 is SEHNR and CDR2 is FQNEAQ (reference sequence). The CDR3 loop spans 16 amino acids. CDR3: CSSSLALAASGNTQYF. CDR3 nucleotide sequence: TGTTCCAGCAGCCTCGCGCTCGCGGCTAGCGGGAATACGCAGTATTTT. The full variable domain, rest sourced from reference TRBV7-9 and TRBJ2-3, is DTGVSQNPRHKITKRGQNVTFRCDPISEHNRLYWYRQTLGQGPEFLTYFQNEAQLEKSRLLSDRFSAERPKGSFSTLEIQRTEQGDSAMYLCSSSLALAASGNTQYFGPGTRLTVL.

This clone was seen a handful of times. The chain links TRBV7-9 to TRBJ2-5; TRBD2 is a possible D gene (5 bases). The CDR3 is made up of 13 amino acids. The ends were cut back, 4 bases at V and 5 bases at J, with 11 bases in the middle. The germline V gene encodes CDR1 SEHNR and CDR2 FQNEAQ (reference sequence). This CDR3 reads CASSSLSGETQYF. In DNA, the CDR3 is TGTGCCAGCAGCTCCCTATCGGGGGAGACCCAGTACTTC.

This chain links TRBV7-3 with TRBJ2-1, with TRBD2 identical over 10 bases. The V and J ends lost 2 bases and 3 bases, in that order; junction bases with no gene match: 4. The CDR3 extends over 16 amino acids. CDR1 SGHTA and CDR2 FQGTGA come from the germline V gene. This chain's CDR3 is CASSLLAGANYNEQFF. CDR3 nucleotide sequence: TGTGCCAGCAGCTTACTAGCGGGAGCCAACTACAATGAGCAGTTCTTC.

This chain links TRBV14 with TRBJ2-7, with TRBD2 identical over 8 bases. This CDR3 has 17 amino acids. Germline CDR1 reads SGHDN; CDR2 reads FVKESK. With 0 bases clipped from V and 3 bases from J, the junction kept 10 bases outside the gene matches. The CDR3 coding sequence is TGTGCCAGCAGCCAAGACGGGCTAGCGGGCGAGTTCTACGAGCAGTACTTC. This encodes CASSQDGLAGEFYEQYF.

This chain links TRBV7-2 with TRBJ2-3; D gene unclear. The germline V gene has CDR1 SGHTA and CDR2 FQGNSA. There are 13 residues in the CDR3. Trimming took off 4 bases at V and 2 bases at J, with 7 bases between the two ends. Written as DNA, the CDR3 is TGTGCCAGCAGCTCCCGGGTCACAGATACGCAGTATTTT. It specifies CASSSRVTDTQYF.

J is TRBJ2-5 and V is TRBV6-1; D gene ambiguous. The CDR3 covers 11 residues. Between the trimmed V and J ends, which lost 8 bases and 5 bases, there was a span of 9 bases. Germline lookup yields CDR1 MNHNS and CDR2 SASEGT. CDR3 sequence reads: CASVLFETQYF. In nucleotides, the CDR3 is TGTGCCAGCGTTCTTTTTGAGACCCAGTACTTC.

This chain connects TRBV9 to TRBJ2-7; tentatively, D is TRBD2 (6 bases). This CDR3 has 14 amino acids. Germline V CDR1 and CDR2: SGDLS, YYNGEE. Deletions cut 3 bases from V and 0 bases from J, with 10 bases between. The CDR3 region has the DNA TGTGCCAGCAGCGCACTAGCCCTCTCCTACGAGCAGTACTTC. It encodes CASSALALSYEQYF.